These 15 T cell receptor beta chains were all obtained from the same sample, sequenced in a study of blood T cell repertoires in COVID-19. Generated by immunoSEQ multiplex PCR, the TCRdb table keeps only in-frame clones and is missing some. This sample has 350,000 or so clones; roughly 86% occur once, and the top ten carry under 11%. Input material: peripheral blood. These receptors were collected from a woman aged 25 to 39 with COVID-19, enrolled during active disease.

J is TRBJ2-1 and V is TRBV28, with TRBD2 matching 8 bases. CDR1 is MDHEN and CDR2 is SYDVKM in the germline V gene. After removal of 6 bases from V and 15 bases from J, the junction contained 7 bases not matched to a gene. The CDR3 totals 11 residues. The CDR3 reads CASSSGGASFF. The CDR3 DNA reads as TGTGCCAGCAGCTCGGGGGGGGCCTCGTTCTTC.

V is TRBV14 and J is TRBJ2-1, with a possible D match to TRBD2 (6 bases). From germline, CDR1 is SGHDN and CDR2 FVKESK. This CDR3 is 16 amino acids long. Trimming cost V 0 bases and J 2 bases, with 11 bases left between them. The CDR3 DNA is TGTGCCAGCAGCCAAGATCGTCTAGCGACCTACAATGAGCAGTTCTTC. This sequence encodes CASSQDRLATYNEQFF.

The chain combines TRBV10-1 with TRBJ1-5; D is perhaps TRBD1 (6 bases). The CDR3 contains 14 residues. The V gene's germline CDR1 is WNHNN and CDR2 SYGVQD (reference sequence). With 7 bases removed from V and 4 bases from J, the gap between germline ends came to 14 bases. The CDR3 sequence is CASTFSTGNQPQHF. CDR3 in DNA: TGCGCCAGCACCTTTAGTACAGGGAATCAGCCCCAGCATTTT.

The chain links TRBV10-3 to TRBJ2-7; D remains unclear. CDR1 is ENHRY, CDR2 SYGVKD, per germline. Trimming left V 6 bases short and J 9 bases short, with 18 bases between. CDR3 size: 13 residues. The CDR3 sequence is CAIREALLFGQYF. CDR3 coding DNA: TGTGCCATCAGAGAGGCACTCCTTTTCGGGCAGTACTTC.

The rearrangement uses TRBV2 and TRBJ1-2, with unresolved D. The CDR3 spans 16 residues. Trimming shortened V by 2 bases and J by 5 bases, and 18 bases separated the two germline ends. From germline, CDR1 is SNHLY and CDR2 FYNNEI. CDR3: CASSERRALAWYGYTF. The CDR3 coding sequence is TGTGCCAGCAGTGAAAGGAGAGCCTTGGCTTGGTATGGCTACACCTTC.

Worth noting for this clone: In the same sample, other DNA sequences code for this CDR3. The chain links TRBV7-9 to TRBJ1-3, with no clear D. V lost 5 bases and J 0 bases, leaving 8 bases between the germline ends. Per the germline V gene, CDR1 is SEHNR and CDR2 is FQNEAQ (reference sequence). The CDR3 length is 14 residues. The CDR3 spells CASSPGVSGNTIYF. In DNA, the CDR3 is TGTGCCAGCAGCCCAGGCGTCTCTGGAAACACCATATATTTT. Full variable domain (remainder filled in from reference TRBV7-9 and TRBJ1-3): DTGVSQNPRHKITKRGQNVTFRCDPISEHNRLYWYRQTLGQGPEFLTYFQNEAQLEKSRLLSDRFSAERPKGSFSTLEIQRTEQGDSAMYLCASSPGVSGNTIYFGEGSWLTVV.

The table lists this clone with a few counts. The chain is built from TRBV10-1 and TRBJ1-6; D possibly corresponds to TRBD1 (6 bases). CDR1 is WNHNN and CDR2 is SYGVQD in the germline V gene (reference sequence). V was clipped by 4 bases and J by 5 bases, with 9 bases between them. This CDR3 is 14 amino acids long. The CDR3: CASSGTANNSPLHF. The DNA for the CDR3 is TGCGCCAGCAGTGGGACAGCTAATAATTCACCCCTCCACTTT.

The CDR3 spells CASSLASAGANVLTF. The CDR3 DNA reads as TGTGCCAGCAGCCTCGCTTCAGCTGGGGCCAACGTCCTGACTTTC. The rearrangement uses TRBV2 and TRBJ2-6; D unclear. The CDR3 totals 15 residues. Germline values: CDR1 SNHLY, CDR2 FYNNEI. V lost 6 bases and J lost 2, with 11 bases in between. Drawing the rest from reference TRBV2 and TRBJ2-6, the complete variable domain is EPEVTQTPSHQVTQMGQEVILRCVPISNHLYFYWYRQILGQKVEFLVSFYNNEISEKSEIFDDQFSVERPDGSNFTLKIRSTKLEDSAMYFCASSLASAGANVLTFGAGSRLTVL.

CDR3 bases: TGTGCCAGTAGAGCGTTGAGCTCCTACAATGAGCAGTTCTTC. This gives the protein CASRALSSYNEQFF. This rearrangement joins TRBV19 to TRBJ2-1; D call uncertain. This CDR3 is built from 14 residues. Looked up from germline, CDR1 is LNHDA and CDR2 is SQIVND (reference sequence). Trimming pared 6 bases from V and 0 bases from J, leaving 9 bases between.

The J gene is TRBJ2-5, the V gene TRBV3-1 (or the pseudogene TRBV3-2); D may be TRBD1 (5 bases). The ends were cut back, 1 base at V and 1 base at J, with 10 bases in the middle. This CDR3 is built from 15 residues. In germline, CDR1 is LGHDT, CDR2 YNNKEL (reference sequence). The CDR3 here is CASSQARTFQETQYF. The CDR3 coding sequence is TGTGCCAGCAGCCAAGCGAGGACATTCCAAGAGACCCAGTACTTC.

This chain joins TRBV18 and TRBJ2-5; TRBD1 is a possible D gene (6 bases). The V gene's germline CDR1 is KGHSH and CDR2 LQKENI. V lost 2 bases and J 1 base, leaving 11 bases between the germline ends. The CDR3 has 15 amino acids. CDR3 in amino acids: CASSPGGAGQETQYF. The CDR3 DNA reads TGTGCCAGCTCACCAGGGGGCGCTGGCCAAGAGACCCAGTACTTC.

This chain's CDR3 is CASSKNRATDTQYF. CDR3 DNA: TGTGCCAGTAGTAAAAACAGGGCCACAGATACGCAGTATTTT. The gene calls are TRBV19 and TRBJ2-3; D may be TRBD1 (6 bases). The CDR3 is made up of 14 amino acids. V dropped 4 bases and J dropped 2 bases, with 10 bases sitting between them. CDR1 and CDR2 (germline): LNHDA, SQIVND (reference sequence).

Worth noting for this clone: This clone may be a read error of a much larger clone one base away. The chain couples TRBV7-3 to TRBJ2-2; 8 positions match TRBD2. The V gene end was trimmed by 4 bases and the J gene end by 4 bases; junction bases not matched to a gene: 2. This CDR3 contains 14 residues. Germline V lookup: CDR1 SGHTA, CDR2 FQGTGA. The CDR3 DNA sequence: TGTGCCAGCAGCTCCGGGAGGGGCACCGGGGAGCTGTTTTTT. This sequence encodes CASSSGRGTGELFF.

CDR3 loop: CASSFSQGNQPQHF. CDR3 nucleotides: TGTGCCAGCAGCTTTTCTCAGGGGAACCAGCCCCAGCATTTT. J is TRBJ1-5 and V is TRBV27, with a possible D match to TRBD1 (6 bases). CDR1 MNHEY and CDR2 SMNVEV come from the germline V gene (reference sequence). This CDR3 is built from 14 residues. Trimming removed 6 bases at V and 7 bases at J, with 16 bases between.

This chain connects TRBV19 to TRBJ1-6, with a weak D call TRBD1 (6 bases). Deletions cut 3 bases from V and 10 bases from J, with 13 bases between. The CDR3 is 14 residues long. From germline, CDR1 is LNHDA and CDR2 SQIVND (reference sequence). DNA for the CDR3: TGTGCCAGTAGTATTGAAACAGGGACCTCACCCCTCCACTTT. It translates to CASSIETGTSPLHF.